The rows below give T cell receptor beta chains drawn from one sample of a study of control samples from healthy donors and cancer patients. Data came from immunoSEQ multiplex PCR; TCRdb stores just in-frame clones and leaves some out. The table records about 110,000 clones, approximately 82% of them present only once. What was sequenced was blood. The receptor set was obtained from a man younger than 30 in good health. Both conserved end residues are part of each CDR3. The D gene is left open where the match is weak. Some rows have no size entry. The others give once, few or many, or a class for an expanded clone.

-	TRBV9	TRBJ2-2	-	CASSVEGYTGELFF	TGTGCCAGCAGCGTAGAGGGTTACACCGGGGAGCTGTTTTTT
-	TRBV20-1	TRBJ1-3	-	CSAMNGNTIYF	TGCAGTGCAATGAACGGAAACACCATATATTTT
-	TRBV7-8	TRBJ1-1	-	CASSGSGGGTEAFF	TGTGCCAGCAGCGGAAGTGGGGGGGGCACTGAAGCTTTCTTT
-	TRBV19	TRBJ2-3	-	CASSIGKSTQYF	TGTGCCAGTAGTATAGGGAAAAGTACGCAGTATTTT
-	TRBV6-5	TRBJ2-3	-	CASSYVGLTDTQYF	TGTGCCAGCAGTTACGTGGGCCTCACAGATACGCAGTATTTT
-	TRBV15	TRBJ1-5	-	CATSRPPQGVGSNQPQHF	TGTGCCACCAGCAGACCACCACAGGGAGTCGGGAGCAATCAGCCCCAGCATTTT
-	TRBV24-1	TRBJ2-2	-	CATSDWGGLAGELFF	TGTGCCACCAGTGATTGGGGGGGCCTAGCCGGGGAGCTGTTTTTT
TRBD1	TRBV7-6	TRBJ1-6	-	CASSLQGGLNNSPLHF	TGTGCCAGCAGCTTACAGGGGGGCCTCAATAATTCACCCCTCCACTTT
-	TRBV7-8	TRBJ2-1	-	CASSLAGEYNEQFF	TGTGCCAGCAGCTTAGCGGGGGAGTACAATGAGCAGTTCTTC
TRBD1	TRBV29-1	TRBJ2-1	once	CSVLYQDRGFNNEQFF	TGCAGCGTGCTCTATCAGGACAGGGGCTTTAACAATGAGCAGTTCTTC
-	TRBV5-4	TRBJ2-7	once	CASRAGQDGSYEQYF	TGTGCCAGCAGGGCGGGACAAGATGGGTCCTACGAGCAGTACTTC
-	TRBV2	TRBJ2-3	-	CASSSSADTQYF	-
TRBD1	TRBV19	TRBJ1-5	-	CASSMYPGQADF	TGTGCCAGTAGTATGTACCCGGGACAGGCGGATTTT
-	TRBV7-7	TRBJ2-5	-	CASSLRPAGQETQYF	TGTGCCAGCAGTCTTAGGCCGGCGGGCCAAGAGACCCAGTACTTC
-	TRBV28	TRBJ1-4	medium-sized	CASSTAGGPNEKLFF	TGTGCCAGCAGCACCGCCGGAGGACCTAATGAAAAACTGTTTTTT
TRBD2	TRBV6-2/TRBV6-3	TRBJ2-7	-	CASSYGTSGDPYEQYF	TGTGCCAGCAGTTACGGAACTAGCGGGGACCCCTACGAGCAGTACTTC
-	TRBV21-1	TRBJ1-2	-	CASSKAFVGRDYGYTF	TGTGCCAGCAGCAAAGCTTTTGTAGGCAGAGACTATGGCTACACCTTC
-	TRBV20-1	TRBJ2-1	-	CSAGPLEQFF	TGCAGTGCGGGCCCTTTGGAGCAGTTCTTC
-	TRBV5-1	TRBJ1-1	-	CASSLAVQTEAFF	TGCGCCAGCAGCTTGGCGGTACAGACTGAAGCTTTCTTT
-	TRBV19	TRBJ1-1	-	CASRMGTEAFF	TGTGCCAGTAGAATGGGCACTGAAGCTTTCTTT
-	TRBV5-5	TRBJ2-6	-	CASSRDGTSGANVLTF	TGTGCCAGCAGCCGGGACGGGACCTCTGGGGCCAACGTCCTGACTTTC
-	TRBV10-1	TRBJ1-1	once	CASSESSRARAFF	TGCGCCAGCAGTGAGTCGAGCAGGGCGCGGGCTTTCTTT
-	TRBV5-5	TRBJ1-4	-	CASRKGGYEKLFF	TGTGCCAGCAGAAAGGGCGGTTATGAAAAACTGTTTTTT
-	TRBV30	TRBJ1-3	-	CAWSIGRGNTIYF	TGTGCCTGGTCTATCGGGAGGGGAAACACCATATATTTT
TRBD2	TRBV5-6	TRBJ2-7	-	CASSSAGGRHYEQYF	TGTGCCAGCAGTTCCGCGGGAGGGCGGCACTACGAGCAGTACTTC
TRBD2	TRBV30	TRBJ2-2	-	CAWSVSRLAAGELFF	TGTGCCTGGAGTGTAAGTCGGCTAGCGGCCGGGGAGCTGTTTTTT
-	TRBV27	TRBJ1-2	-	CASSFRGGYGYTF	TGTGCCAGCAGTTTCCGCGGAGGTTATGGCTACACCTTC
-	TRBV7-9	TRBJ1-4	-	CASSHTGSEKLFF	TGTGCCAGCAGCCATACAGGGTCTGAAAAACTGTTTTTT
TRBD1	TRBV7-9	TRBJ1-2	once	CASSLADPTGVYGYTF	TGTGCCAGCAGCTTAGCGGACCCGACAGGGGTCTATGGCTACACCTTC
TRBD2	TRBV7-2	TRBJ2-5	-	CASSSSAGTSKYF	TGTGCCAGCAGCTCATCTGCCGGGACTAGCAAGTACTTC
-	TRBV5-6	TRBJ1-1	-	CASSSGLGGMNTEAFF	TGTGCCAGCAGCTCTGGGCTTGGGGGCATGAACACTGAAGCTTTCTTT
-	TRBV4-3	TRBJ2-1	-	CASSQEIGGGAGEQFF	TGCGCCAGCAGCCAAGAGATAGGTGGGGGGGCGGGCGAGCAGTTCTTC
-	TRBV29-1	TRBJ1-1	-	CSVSVVGGAGTEAFF	TGCAGCGTTTCGGTAGTCGGGGGGGCTGGCACTGAAGCTTTCTTT
-	TRBV25-1	TRBJ2-1	-	CASSPPWDEQFF	TGTGCCAGCAGTCCCCCGTGGGATGAGCAGTTCTTC
TRBD2	TRBV5-4	TRBJ2-3	-	CASSLDSGGAIRTDTQYF	TGTGCCAGCAGCTTGGATAGCGGGGGGGCGATAAGGACAGATACGCAGTATTTT
-	TRBV4-1	TRBJ2-1	-	CASSQVKWDNEQFF	TGCGCCAGCAGCCAAGTCAAATGGGACAATGAGCAGTTCTTC
-	TRBV15	TRBJ2-7	-	CATSREPGRNYEQYF	TGTGCCACCAGCAGAGAACCGGGACGGAACTACGAGCAGTACTTC
-	TRBV6-2/TRBV6-3	TRBJ2-7	-	CASSSGTGYEQYF	TGTGCCAGCAGTTCCGGGACCGGGTACGAGCAGTACTTC
TRBD1	TRBV6-2/TRBV6-3	TRBJ2-7	-	CASSQTDRGVQYF	TGTGCCAGCAGCCAAACCGACAGGGGAGTGCAGTACTTC
TRBD1	TRBV5-1	TRBJ1-6	once	CASSLTPQIGQGNNSPLHF	TGCGCCAGCAGCTTGACTCCCCAGATCGGACAGGGAAATAATTCACCCCTCCACTTT
-	TRBV5-8	TRBJ1-3	-	CASLRASSGNTIYF	TGTGCCAGCCTTCGGGCCAGCTCTGGAAACACCATATATTTT
-	TRBV7-6	TRBJ2-4	-	CASSLGGGQKNIQYF	TGTGCCAGCAGCTTAGGGGGGGGCCAGAAAAACATTCAGTACTTC
-	TRBV2	TRBJ1-3	-	CASRPDRNSGNTIYF	TGTGCCAGCAGGCCCGACAGAAACTCTGGAAACACCATATATTTT
TRBD1	TRBV28	TRBJ1-2	-	CASSRDRSYGYTF	TGTGCCAGCAGCCGGGACAGGAGTTATGGCTACACCTTC
-	TRBV18	TRBJ2-2	-	CASSTGISNSGELFF	TGTGCCAGCTCAACAGGGATTAGCAACTCCGGGGAGCTGTTTTTT
TRBD2	TRBV23-1	TRBJ2-7	-	CASKPTSGFYEQYF	TGCGCCAGCAAACCGACTAGCGGTTTCTACGAGCAGTACTTC
TRBD1	TRBV5-8	TRBJ1-6	-	CASAPRRDRERSPLHF	TGTGCCAGCGCCCCCAGACGGGACAGGGAGCGTTCACCCCTCCACTTT
-	TRBV11-1	TRBJ2-7	few	CASSPGQGSSYEQYF	TGTGCCAGCAGCCCCGGACAAGGTAGCTCCTACGAGCAGTACTTC
-	TRBV28	TRBJ1-5	-	CASTHGGLNNQPQHF	TGTGCCAGCACCCACGGGGGGCTTAACAATCAGCCCCAGCATTTT
-	TRBV7-2	TRBJ2-3	-	CASSQNYLSTDTQYF	TGTGCCAGCAGCCAGAACTACCTGTCCACAGATACGCAGTATTTT
TRBD1	TRBV7-8	TRBJ1-3	-	CASSALTGEIFIGNTIYF	TGTGCCAGCAGCGCCCTGACAGGGGAGATTTTCATTGGAAACACCATATATTTT
-	TRBV3-1/TRBV3-2	TRBJ2-3	-	CASSQEGGTTRHTDTQYF	TGTGCCAGCAGCCAAGAAGGCGGGACGACGCGACACACAGATACGCAGTATTTT
-	TRBV5-6	TRBJ1-5	-	CASSLYGEGQPQHF	TGTGCCAGCAGCTTGTATGGTGAGGGTCAGCCCCAGCATTTT
-	TRBV29-1	TRBJ1-1	-	CSVEDLYTEAFF	TGCAGCGTTGAAGACTTATACACTGAAGCTTTCTTT
-	TRBV5-1	TRBJ1-2	-	CASSPDIDYGYTF	TGCGCCAGCAGCCCGGACATCGACTATGGCTACACCTTC